Shown below are 24 T cell receptor beta chains from a single sample sequenced in a study of beta chain features in type 1 diabetes. Expressed TCRB transcripts were sequenced, since all the RNA that had been isolated was reverse transcribed. Method: immunoSEQ multiplex PCR; TCRdb's copy keeps in-frame clones and lacks some. Of around 400,000 clones listed, about 15% are singletons. Material: naive CD4+ T cells from blood. These receptors all stem from a woman aged 18-30 years in good health.

This clone was seen only a few times. The chain uses TRBV9 and TRBJ1-3; perhaps TRBD1 as D (5 bases). With 3 bases removed from V and 3 bases from J, the gap between germline ends came to 7 bases. Germline values: CDR1 SGDLS, CDR2 YYNGEE. This CDR3 has 13 amino acids. In nucleotides, the CDR3 is TGTGCCAGCAGCGGACAGAATGGAAACACCATATATTTT. It specifies CASSGQNGNTIYF.

V gene TRBV7-8 combines with J gene TRBJ2-1; TRBD1 aligns across 7 bases. V gave up 5 bases and J gave up 7 bases; unmatched junction bases: 8. Germline loops: CDR1 SGHVS, CDR2 FQNEAQ. This CDR3 comprises 14 residues. DNA for the CDR3: TGTGCCAGCAGCCTGATTGAACAGGGGAATGAGCAGTTCTTC. Amino acids: CASSLIEQGNEQFF.

This clone was recorded a few times. V usage is TRBV7-9 and J usage is TRBJ2-5, with a tentative D call TRBD1 (5 bases). Germline V CDR1 and CDR2: SEHNR, FQNEAQ (reference sequence). The CDR3 extends over 13 amino acids. With 5 bases removed from V and 1 base from J, the gap between germline ends came to 8 bases. The CDR3 spells CASSLDSQETQYF. The CDR3 DNA reads TGTGCCAGCAGCCTAGACAGCCAAGAGACCCAGTACTTC.

The rearrangement links TRBV5-1 to TRBJ2-1; 11 bases fit TRBD2. Germline V lookup: CDR1 SGHRS, CDR2 YFSETQ. Trimming at V came to 4 bases and at J to 5 bases, leaving 8 bases not matched to a gene. The CDR3 runs 16 residues. CDR3: CASSPDGTSGNNEQFF. The CDR3 nucleotides read TGCGCCAGCAGCCCGGATGGGACTAGCGGTAACAATGAGCAGTTCTTC. The full variable domain, with the rest looked up from reference TRBV5-1 and TRBJ2-1, is KAGVTQTPRYLIKTRGQQVTLSCSPISGHRSVSWYQQTPGQGLQFLFEYFSETQRNKGNFPGRFSGRQFSNSRSEMNVSTLELGDSALYLCASSPDGTSGNNEQFFGPGTRLTVL.

The V call is TRBV2, the J call TRBJ1-5; 7 bases fit TRBD1. The germline V gene encodes CDR1 SNHLY and CDR2 FYNNEI. The V gene end was trimmed by 5 bases and the J gene end by 7 bases; junction bases not matched to a gene: 11. CDR3 size: 15 residues. The CDR3 coding sequence is TGTGCCAGCAGTACAAGTAGACAGGGTGGGCAGCCCCAGCATTTT. Its translation: CASSTSRQGGQPQHF.

The chain joins TRBV6-1 to TRBJ2-1; 12 positions match TRBD2. The CDR3 is 16 residues long. V was clipped by 2 bases and J by 6 bases; unmatched bases: 5. Germline CDR1 MNHNS, CDR2 SASEGT. The CDR3 region has the DNA TGTGCCAGCAGTGAACGACTAGCGGGGGCCTCCAATGAGCAGTTCTTC. Protein: CASSERLAGASNEQFF.

The CDR3 DNA sequence: TGTGCCATCAGTCCGGGACAGAACAATCAGCCCCAGCATTTT. It encodes CAISPGQNNQPQHF. This rearrangement joins TRBV10-3 to TRBJ1-5, with 7 bases identical to TRBD1. The V gene's germline CDR1 is ENHRY and CDR2 SYGVKD. With 5 bases clipped from V and 3 bases from J, the junction kept 4 bases outside the gene matches. The CDR3 extends over 14 amino acids.

This clone was seen more than once but under ten times. The V and J genes are TRBV5-4 and TRBJ2-7; D is perhaps TRBD2 (5 bases). Germline CDR1 SGHNT, CDR2 YYREEE (reference sequence). The V end was cut by 0 bases, the J end by 2 bases, with 12 bases between. The CDR3 loop spans 15 amino acids. The CDR3 sequence is CASSLGTANAYEQYF. DNA of the CDR3: TGTGCCAGCAGCTTGGGGACTGCCAATGCCTACGAGCAGTACTTC.

The rearrangement joins TRBV6-5 to TRBJ2-1, with 8 bases that match TRBD2. Per the germline V gene, CDR1 is MNHEY and CDR2 is SVGAGI. The CDR3 is 14 amino acids. The J segment lost 4 bases and the V segment lost 8 bases, leaving 7 bases of the junction unmatched. The CDR3 DNA sequence: TGTGCCAGCCAAACGGGAGGGGGTTACAATGAGCAGTTCTTC. The encoded protein is CASQTGGGYNEQFF.

The genes are TRBV7-2 and TRBJ1-5; unclear D gene. V lost 2 bases, J lost 0 bases, and 8 bases lay in between. The CDR3 contains 15 residues. Germline V lookup: CDR1 SGHTA, CDR2 FQGNSA. This chain's CDR3 is CASSLTGFSNQPQHF. Written as DNA, the CDR3 is TGTGCCAGCAGCTTAACGGGTTTTAGCAATCAGCCCCAGCATTTT.

The rearrangement uses TRBV18 and TRBJ1-2, with D unresolved. Deletions cut 0 bases from V and 9 bases from J, with 17 bases between. Germline CDR1 is KGHSH and CDR2 is LQKENI. The CDR3 length is 15 residues. For the CDR3, the DNA is TGTGCCAGCTCACCACCATCAGCCGGGAGCTTTAGCTACACCTTC. As protein: CASSPPSAGSFSYTF.

A few counts support this clone. V and J are TRBV7-2 and TRBJ2-1; 13 nucleotides line up with TRBD2. In germline, CDR1 is SGHTA, CDR2 FQGNSA. The CDR3 extends over 18 amino acids. The V and J ends lost 2 bases and 5 bases, in that order; junction bases with no gene match: 9. The CDR3 spells CASSLIKTSGRQNNEQFF. CDR3 DNA: TGTGCCAGCAGCTTAATTAAGACTAGCGGGAGGCAAAACAATGAGCAGTTCTTC.

The chain recombines TRBV4-3 with TRBJ2-3; 7 bases map to TRBD1. This CDR3 is 17 amino acids long. Trimming took 0 bases from V and 0 from J; bases not matched to a gene: 6. CDR1 LGHNA and CDR2 YSLEER come from the germline V gene. CDR3 residues: CASSQDFPTGSTDTQYF. The DNA for the CDR3 is TGCGCCAGCAGCCAAGATTTTCCGACAGGGAGCACAGATACGCAGTATTTT.

This sequence joins TRBV9 and TRBJ2-3; 10 bases agree with TRBD2. The V and J ends lost 4 bases and 4 bases, in that order; junction bases with no gene match: 6. CDR1 and CDR2 from the germline V gene are SGDLS and YYNGEE. The CDR3 extends over 15 amino acids. CDR3 loop: CASSLSGRGADTQYF. The CDR3 DNA reads as TGTGCCAGCAGCTTGAGCGGGAGGGGCGCAGATACGCAGTATTTT.

The rearrangement uses TRBV6-1 and TRBJ2-1; D is undetermined. The CDR3 is made up of 13 amino acids. Trimming stripped 3 bases from V and 12 bases from J, with 15 bases between. Germline V gene lookup returns CDR1 MNHNS and CDR2 SASEGT. The CDR3 spells CASSDLSESAQFF. DNA for the CDR3: TGTGCCAGCAGTGATTTGAGCGAGTCAGCGCAGTTCTTC.

A few counts support this clone. This chain links TRBV11-2 with TRBJ1-1; TRBD1 is a possible D gene (6 bases). The CDR3 extends over 15 amino acids. Per the germline V gene, CDR1 is SGHAT and CDR2 is FQNNGV. The V and J ends lost 4 bases and 0 bases respectively, with 12 bases between them. CDR3 amino acids: CASSSRTAMNTEAFF. The CDR3 nucleotides are TGTGCCAGCAGCTCCCGGACAGCCATGAACACTGAAGCTTTCTTT. Full variable domain (outside the CDR3, taken from reference TRBV11-2 and TRBJ1-1): EAGVAQSPRYKIIEKRQSVAFWCNPISGHATLYWYQQILGQGPKLLIQFQNNGVVDDSQLPKDRFSAERLKGVDSTLKIQPAKLEDSAVYLCASSSRTAMNTEAFFGQGTRLTVV.

The chain employs TRBV28 and TRBJ2-1; possible D gene TRBD1, 6 bases. CDR1 is MDHEN and CDR2 is SYDVKM in the germline V gene. Between the trimmed V and J ends, which lost 2 bases and 5 bases, there was a span of 7 bases. This CDR3 has 13 residues. The CDR3 sequence is CASSLGTNNEQFF. The CDR3, as DNA: TGTGCCAGCAGTTTAGGGACAAACAATGAGCAGTTCTTC.

This sequence joins TRBV25-1 and TRBJ2-2; 7 positions match TRBD1. Per germline, CDR1 MGHDK and CDR2 SYGVNS. The CDR3 contains 17 residues. V shed 8 bases, J shed 0 bases, and the junction held 12 bases outside the gene matches. CDR3 coding DNA: TGTGCCAGCGCTTTCAGGGGTACAGGGGCGAACACCGGGGAGCTGTTTTTT. It specifies CASAFRGTGANTGELFF.

This sequence joins TRBV14 and TRBJ1-1; D is unresolved. Germline CDR1 reads SGHDN; CDR2 reads FVKESK. Deletions cut 3 bases from V and 3 bases from J, with 8 bases between. This CDR3 spans 13 amino acids. The CDR3 reads CASSQVVHTEAFF. The CDR3 region has the DNA TGTGCCAGCAGCCAGGTAGTCCACACTGAAGCTTTCTTT. Using reference TRBV14 and TRBJ1-1 for the parts outside the CDR3, the full variable domain is EAGVTQFPSHSVIEKGQTVTLRCDPISGHDNLYWYRRVMGKEIKFLLHFVKESKQDESGMPNNRFLAERTGGTYSTLKVQPAELEDSGVYFCASSQVVHTEAFFGQGTRLTVV.

This clone has more than one count but fewer than ten. This chain connects TRBV9 to TRBJ2-6; D is perhaps TRBD2 (5 bases). The CDR3 contains 15 residues. The germline gives CDR1 SGDLS, CDR2 YYNGEE. V gave up 2 bases and J gave up 0 bases, with 6 bases separating them. CDR3 sequence (DNA): TGTGCCAGCAGCGTCGGGGTCTCTGGGGCCAACGTCCTGACTTTC. Its protein is CASSVGVSGANVLTF.

The CDR3 DNA is TGCGCCAGCAGCTTGGGACTAGTTGAAGAGACCCAGTACTTC. Protein product: CASSLGLVEETQYF. V and J are TRBV5-1 and TRBJ2-5; D is perhaps TRBD2 (6 bases). The CDR3 contains 14 residues. The V and J ends lost 0 bases and 3 bases respectively, with 9 bases between them. CDR1 is SGHRS and CDR2 is YFSETQ in the germline V gene.

This chain links TRBV7-2 with TRBJ1-5; D not certain. V was pared by 1 base and J by 6 bases, with 7 bases between. This CDR3 region has 13 residues. Germline lookup yields CDR1 SGHTA and CDR2 FQGNSA. CDR3 nucleotide sequence: TGTGCCAGCAGCTTAGATGGCTTTCAGCCCCAGCATTTT. Amino acids: CASSLDGFQPQHF.

The chain joins TRBV4-3 to TRBJ2-3; 11 nucleotides line up with TRBD2. CDR3 length: 16 residues. CDR1 is LGHNA, CDR2 YSLEER, per germline. V shed 0 bases and J 6 bases; nucleotides not matched to a gene: 5. The DNA for the CDR3 is TGCGCCAGCAGCCAAGAGTTAGCGGGAGGGGTGGATACGCAGTATTTT. This codes for CASSQELAGGVDTQYF.

The chain couples TRBV30 to TRBJ1-1; TRBD1 matches at 8 bases. The V and J ends lost 1 base and 8 bases, in that order; junction bases with no gene match: 6. Germline V gene data show CDR1 as GTSNPN and CDR2 as SVGIG (reference sequence). There are 13 residues in the CDR3. The CDR3 spells CAWSADRAFEAFF. Here the CDR3 DNA reads TGTGCCTGGAGTGCGGACAGGGCGTTCGAAGCTTTCTTT.